The 2 T cell receptor beta chains below come from one sample, sequenced in a study of blood T cell repertoires in COVID-19. TCRdb's table, derived via immunoSEQ multiplex PCR, lists solely in-frame clones and lacks some. The table has a few hundred thousand clones, around 86% seen once; the top ten hold less than 1%. The sample comprised peripheral blood. The source is a woman aged 40 to 49 who had recovered from COVID-19.

This clone was observed a few times. The chain combines TRBV3-1 (or the pseudogene TRBV3-2) with TRBJ1-4, with a weak D call TRBD1 (6 bases). The CDR3 spans 15 residues. V was cut by 1 base and J by 10 bases, with 16 bases left in between. Germline V gives CDR1 LGHDT, CDR2 YNNKEL (reference sequence). In nucleotides, the CDR3 is TGTGCCAGCAGCCAAGTCGGGGGGGGCCTAGCAAAACTGTTTTTT. Its translation: CASSQVGGGLAKLFF.

V gene TRBV13 combines with J gene TRBJ2-2, with D possibly being TRBD2 (5 bases). The CDR3 length is 16 residues. V lost 1 base, J lost 2 bases, and 11 bases lay in between. Per the germline V gene, CDR1 is PRHDT and CDR2 is FYEKMQ (reference sequence). The chain's CDR3 is CASSLAWERNTGELFF. CDR3 sequence (DNA): TGTGCCAGCAGCTTAGCCTGGGAGCGAAACACCGGGGAGCTGTTTTTT. Full variable domain (missing parts from reference TRBV13 and TRBJ2-2): AAGVIQSPRHLIKEKRETATLKCYPIPRHDTVYWYQQGPGQDPQFLISFYEKMQSDKGSIPDRFSAQQFSDYHSELNMSSLELGDSALYFCASSLAWERNTGELFFGEGSRLTVL.